The 6 T cell receptor beta chains below come from one sample, sequenced in a study of memory CD8 T cells in hepatitis C reinfection. Time point reported: peak reinfection, 3 to 8 weeks after reinfection detection. The sorted cells went straight to TCR sequencing with no prior in vitro expansion. Libraries were prepared by immunoSEQ multiplex PCR; TCRdb keeps only in-frame clonotypes and omits some of them. The data hold 35,000 to 50,000 clones, with over 75% observed a single time. The sequencing input was naive CD8+ T cells sorted from blood. These receptors came from a man younger than 30 with hepatitis C virus infection.

V and J are TRBV28 and TRBJ2-6; 7 bases align to TRBD1. After removal of 4 bases from V and 2 bases from J, the junction contained 8 bases not matched to a gene. This CDR3 contains 17 residues. From germline, CDR1 is MDHEN and CDR2 SYDVKM. The CDR3, as DNA: TGTGCCAGCAGTTCAGCCCATGACAGGGCTGGGGCCAACGTCCTGACTTTC. This translates into CASSSAHDRAGANVLTF.

The chain is built from TRBV6-5 and TRBJ2-5; possible D gene TRBD2, 6 bases. Germline CDR1 and CDR2: MNHEY and SVGAGI. Trimming stripped 5 bases from V and 0 bases from J, with 13 bases between. This CDR3 is 15 amino acids long. The CDR3: CASSLYSGYQETQYF. DNA of the CDR3: TGTGCCAGCAGTCTTTATAGCGGCTACCAAGAGACCCAGTACTTC.

V and J are TRBV30 and TRBJ1-2; tentatively, D is TRBD1 (6 bases). The CDR3 is 14 residues long. Germline CDR1 GTSNPN, CDR2 SVGIG (reference sequence). Between the trimmed V and J ends, which lost 6 bases and 1 base, there was a span of 15 bases. The CDR3 region has the DNA TGTGCCTGCGCTACAGGGTCGGATAACTATGGCTACACCTTC. Its protein product is CACATGSDNYGYTF.

The rearrangement joins TRBV28 to TRBJ2-3; a weak D match, TRBD2 (5 bases). Looked up from germline, CDR1 is MDHEN and CDR2 is SYDVKM. The CDR3 spans 14 residues. The V gene lost 8 bases and the J gene lost 2 bases, with 14 bases spanning the gap. The CDR3 loop is CASRRPLPTDTQYF. DNA of the CDR3: TGTGCCAGCCGGAGGCCTTTACCCACAGATACGCAGTATTTT.

This rearrangement joins TRBV5-1 to TRBJ2-2, with D possibly matching TRBD1 (6 bases). The germline gives CDR1 SGHRS, CDR2 YFSETQ. The CDR3 length is 16 residues. V lost 4 bases, J lost 1 base, and 14 bases lay in between. The CDR3 nucleotides are TGCGCCAGCAGCCTGACGACAGGCCTGAACACCGGGGAGCTGTTTTTT. Its protein product is CASSLTTGLNTGELFF. The full variable domain, completed using reference TRBV5-1 and TRBJ2-2, is KAGVTQTPRYLIKTRGQQVTLSCSPISGHRSVSWYQQTPGQGLQFLFEYFSETQRNKGNFPGRFSGRQFSNSRSEMNVSTLELGDSALYLCASSLTTGLNTGELFFGEGSRLTVL.

This chain joins TRBV7-9 and TRBJ1-4; D is unresolved. The CDR3 consists of 14 residues. Trimming pared 3 bases from V and 4 bases from J, leaving 9 bases between. Germline V gene data show CDR1 as SEHNR and CDR2 as FQNEAQ (reference sequence). CDR3 DNA sequence: TGTGCCAGCAGCTTGTATACGGGTAATGAAAAACTGTTTTTT. Residues: CASSLYTGNEKLFF.